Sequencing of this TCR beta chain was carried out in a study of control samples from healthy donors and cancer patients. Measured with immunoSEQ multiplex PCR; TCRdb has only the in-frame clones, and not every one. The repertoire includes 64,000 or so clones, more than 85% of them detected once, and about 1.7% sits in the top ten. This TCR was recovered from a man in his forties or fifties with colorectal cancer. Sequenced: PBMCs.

CDR3 DNA: TGTGCCTGGACAGACAGTCCCTACGAGCAGTACTTC. Translation: CAWTDSPYEQYF. This chain links TRBV30 with TRBJ2-7; TRBD1 might be the D (5 bases). The V gene's germline CDR1 is GTSNPN and CDR2 SVGIG (reference sequence). This CDR3 has 12 amino acids. Trimming stripped 4 bases from V and 2 bases from J, with 9 bases between.